Shown below are 3 T cell receptor beta chains from a single sample sequenced in a study of shared clonotypes between healthy human individuals. Assay used: immunoSEQ multiplex PCR; TCRdb lists only in-frame clones, some missing. Here the sample spans nearly 1 million clones, 60% to 85% being singletons. The specimen sequenced was memory CD4+ T cells sorted from blood. Subset: CD45RA-negative fraction. The receptor source for this set is a man younger than 35 in good health.

The chain couples TRBV7-2 to TRBJ1-2; D uncertain. CDR1 and CDR2 (germline): SGHTA, FQGNSA. The CDR3 is 13 amino acids. V gave up 5 bases and J gave up 4 bases, with 11 bases separating them. The CDR3 DNA reads TGTGCCAGCAGCCCACGAACATTCTATGGCTACACCTTC. Protein product: CASSPRTFYGYTF.

The chain uses TRBV5-6 and TRBJ2-2, with 9 bases aligning to TRBD2. Germline V gives CDR1 SGHDT, CDR2 YYEEEE. V lost 1 base to trimming and J lost 4 bases; unmatched junction nucleotides: 8. There are 17 residues in the CDR3. CDR3 region: CASSLPGGRAATGELFF. In DNA form, the CDR3 reads TGTGCCAGCAGCTTGCCAGGCGGGAGGGCCGCCACCGGGGAGCTGTTTTTT. The full variable domain, in which reference TRBV5-6 and TRBJ2-2 provide the parts outside the CDR3, is DAGVTQSPTHLIKTRGQQVTLRCSPKSGHDTVSWYQQALGQGPQFIFQYYEEEERQRGNFPDRFSGHQFPNYSSELNVNALLLGDSALYLCASSLPGGRAATGELFFGEGSRLTVL.

V usage is TRBV30 and J usage is TRBJ1-4, with D maybe TRBD1 (5 bases). CDR3 length: 13 residues. Trimming shortened V by 3 bases and J by 10 bases, and 15 bases separated the two germline ends. Germline-derived CDR1 and CDR2 are GTSNPN and SVGIG (reference sequence). CDR3 region: CAWSGGQGAKLFF. Here the CDR3 DNA reads TGTGCCTGGAGCGGAGGGCAGGGAGCAAAACTGTTTTTT.